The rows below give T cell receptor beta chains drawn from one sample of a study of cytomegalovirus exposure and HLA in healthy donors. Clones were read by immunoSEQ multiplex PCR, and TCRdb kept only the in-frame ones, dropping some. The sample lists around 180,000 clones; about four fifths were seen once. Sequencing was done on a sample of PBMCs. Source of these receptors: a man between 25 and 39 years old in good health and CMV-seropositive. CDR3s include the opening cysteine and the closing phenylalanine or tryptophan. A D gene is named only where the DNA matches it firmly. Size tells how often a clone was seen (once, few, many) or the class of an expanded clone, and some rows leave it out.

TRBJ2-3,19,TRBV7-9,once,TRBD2,CASSFSRPATSGGTDTQYF,TGTGCCAGCAGCTTTTCCCGCCCGGCCACTAGCGGGGGAACAGATACGCAGTATTTT
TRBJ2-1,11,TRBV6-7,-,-,CASSPDDSRFF,TGTGCCAGCAGTCCTGACGACTCTCGGTTCTTC
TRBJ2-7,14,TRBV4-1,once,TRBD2,CASSPGLAIGEQYF,TGCGCCAGCAGCCCGGGACTAGCAATCGGAGAGCAGTACTTC
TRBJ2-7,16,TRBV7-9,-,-,CASSLSLVGGSGEQYF,TGTGCCAGCAGCTTATCTCTAGTCGGGGGATCGGGCGAGCAGTACTTC
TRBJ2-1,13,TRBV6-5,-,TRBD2,CASSRKREIVQFF,TGTGCCAGCAGCCGGAAGCGGGAGATCGTGCAGTTCTTC
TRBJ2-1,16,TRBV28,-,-,CASSGRRDTGIHEQFF,TGTGCCAGCAGCGGCCGCCGGGACACCGGGATTCATGAGCAGTTCTTC
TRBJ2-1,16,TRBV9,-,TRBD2,CASSVGSGASYNEQFF,TGTGCCAGCAGCGTAGGAAGCGGGGCTTCCTACAATGAGCAGTTCTTC
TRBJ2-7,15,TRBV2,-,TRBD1,CASSPLGQGPYEQYF,TGTGCCAGCAGTCCACTGGGACAGGGGCCCTACGAGCAGTACTTC
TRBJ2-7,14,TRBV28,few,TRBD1,CASRSQGGVYEQYF,TGTGCCAGCAGATCACAGGGGGGTGTCTACGAGCAGTACTTC
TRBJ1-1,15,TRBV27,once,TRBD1,CASREWTGRDTEAFF,TGTGCCAGCAGGGAATGGACAGGGAGGGACACTGAAGCTTTCTTT
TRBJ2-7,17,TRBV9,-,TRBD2,CASSVTPTSGRFYEQYF,TGTGCCAGCAGCGTTACCCCGACTAGCGGGCGATTCTACGAGCAGTACTTC
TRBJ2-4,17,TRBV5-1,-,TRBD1,CASSLFEDRLAKNIQYF,TGCGCCAGCAGCTTGTTCGAGGACAGGCTAGCCAAAAACATTCAGTACTTC
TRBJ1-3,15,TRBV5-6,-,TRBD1,CASSPTGGSGNTIYF,TGTGCCAGCAGTCCCACAGGGGGCTCTGGAAACACCATATATTTT
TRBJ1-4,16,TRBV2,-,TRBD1,CASTWTGTATNEKLFF,TGTGCCAGCACCTGGACAGGGACAGCAACTAATGAAAAACTGTTTTTT
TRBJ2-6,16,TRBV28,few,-,CASSLDGSSGANVLTF,TGTGCCAGCAGCCTCGACGGGAGCTCTGGGGCCAACGTCCTGACTTTC
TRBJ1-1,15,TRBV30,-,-,CAWGPRGGRGTEAFF,TGTGCCTGGGGACCCCGGGGGGGCAGGGGCACTGAAGCTTTCTTT
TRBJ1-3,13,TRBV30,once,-,CAWSPGSGNTIYF,TGTGCCTGGAGCCCAGGCTCTGGAAACACCATATATTTT
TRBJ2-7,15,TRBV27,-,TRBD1,CASSRTGGTSYEQYF,TGTGCCAGCAGTCGAACAGGGGGCACCTCCTACGAGCAGTACTTC
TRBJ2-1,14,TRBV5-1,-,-,CASSSDSFLSEQFF,TGCGCCAGCAGCTCGGACTCATTTTTGAGTGAGCAGTTCTTC
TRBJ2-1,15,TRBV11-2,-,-,CASSLASWSYNEQFF,TGTGCCAGCAGCTTAGCGAGTTGGTCTTACAATGAGCAGTTCTTC
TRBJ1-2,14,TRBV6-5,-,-,CASSYGWGDYGYTF,TGTGCCAGCAGTTACGGCTGGGGGGACTATGGCTACACCTTC
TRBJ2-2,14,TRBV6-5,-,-,CASSLRVHTGELFF,TGTGCCAGCAGTTTACGGGTTCACACCGGGGAGCTGTTTTTT
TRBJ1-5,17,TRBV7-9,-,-,CSSSSATGTQAGQPQHF,TGTTCCAGCAGCTCAGCGACCGGGACACAGGCCGGACAGCCCCAGCATTTT
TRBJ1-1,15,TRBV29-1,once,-,CSVGVRGLMNTEAFF,TGCAGCGTTGGGGTCAGGGGCCTTATGAACACTGAAGCTTTCTTT
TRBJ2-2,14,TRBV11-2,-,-,CASRPTVNTGELFF,TGTGCCAGCCGCCCTACAGTGAACACCGGGGAGCTGTTTTTT
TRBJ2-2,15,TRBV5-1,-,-,CASSLSDSGTGELFF,TGCGCCAGCTCCCTGTCGGACAGCGGCACCGGGGAGCTGTTTTTT
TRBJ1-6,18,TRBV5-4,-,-,CASSPSAGPRTYNSPLHF,TGTGCCAGCAGCCCGAGTGCGGGACCTCGTACCTATAATTCACCCCTCCACTTT
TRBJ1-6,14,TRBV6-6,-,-,CASSINRAASPLHF,TGTGCCAGCAGTATAAACAGGGCAGCATCACCCCTCCACTTT
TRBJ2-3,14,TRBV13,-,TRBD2,CASSLAGGQNTQYF,TGTGCCAGCAGCTTAGCGGGGGGGCAAAATACGCAGTATTTT
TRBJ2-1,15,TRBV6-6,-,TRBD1,CATSRDRGTRNEQFF,TGTGCCACCTCCCGGGACAGGGGTACTCGGAATGAGCAGTTCTTC
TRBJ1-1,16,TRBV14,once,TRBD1,CASSLRTGGSNTEAFF,TGTGCCAGCAGCCTCCGGACAGGGGGCTCGAACACTGAAGCTTTCTTT
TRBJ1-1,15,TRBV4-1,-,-,CASSQEIGGSTEAFF,TGCGCCAGCAGCCAAGAAATAGGGGGTAGCACTGAAGCTTTCTTT
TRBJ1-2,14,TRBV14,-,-,CASSQDRGVYGYTF,TGTGCCAGCAGCCAAGACAGGGGTGTCTATGGCTACACCTTC
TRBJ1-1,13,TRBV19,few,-,CASSEGLGTEAFF,TGTGCCAGTAGTGAAGGACTTGGGACAGAAGCTTTCTTT
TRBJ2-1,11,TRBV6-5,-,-,CASSQGSEQFF,TGTGCCAGCAGCCAGGGTAGTGAGCAGTTCTTC
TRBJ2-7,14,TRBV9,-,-,CASSVLLDDYEQYF,TGTGCCAGCAGCGTTTTGCTAGACGACTACGAGCAGTACTTC
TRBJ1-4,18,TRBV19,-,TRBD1,CASSIGPKDRGPNEKLFF,TGTGCCAGTAGTATAGGCCCTAAAGACAGGGGGCCAAATGAAAAACTGTTTTTT
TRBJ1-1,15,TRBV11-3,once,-,CASSLQGLSNTEAFF,TGTGCCAGCAGCTTACAGGGCTTATCGAACACTGAAGCTTTCTTT
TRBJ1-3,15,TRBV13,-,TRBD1,CASSLDRGSGNTIYF,TGTGCCAGCAGCTTAGACAGGGGGTCTGGAAACACCATATATTTT
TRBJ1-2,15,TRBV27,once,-,CASSLSQGTLDGYTF,TGTGCCAGCAGTTTATCCCAGGGGACCTTGGATGGCTACACCTTC
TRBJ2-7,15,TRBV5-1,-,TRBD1,CASSLPGQGSYEQYF,TGCGCCAGCAGCCTTCCGGGACAGGGCTCCTACGAGCAGTACTTC
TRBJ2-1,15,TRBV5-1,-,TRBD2,CASSLALAGDNEQFF,TGCGCCAGCAGCTTGGCCCTAGCGGGAGACAATGAGCAGTTCTTC